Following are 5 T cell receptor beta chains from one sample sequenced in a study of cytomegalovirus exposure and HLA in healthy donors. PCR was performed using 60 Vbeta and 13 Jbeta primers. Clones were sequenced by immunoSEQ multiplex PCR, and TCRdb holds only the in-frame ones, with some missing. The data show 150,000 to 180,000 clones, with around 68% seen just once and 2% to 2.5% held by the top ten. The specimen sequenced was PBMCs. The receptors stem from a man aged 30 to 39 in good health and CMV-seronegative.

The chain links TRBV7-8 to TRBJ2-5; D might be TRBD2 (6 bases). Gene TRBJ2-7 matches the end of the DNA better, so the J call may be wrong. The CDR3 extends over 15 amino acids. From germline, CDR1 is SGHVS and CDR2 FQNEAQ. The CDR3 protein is CASNFGGRGSYEQYF. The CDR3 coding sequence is TGTGCCAGCAATTTTGGAGGGCGGGGATCCTACGAGCAGTACTTC.

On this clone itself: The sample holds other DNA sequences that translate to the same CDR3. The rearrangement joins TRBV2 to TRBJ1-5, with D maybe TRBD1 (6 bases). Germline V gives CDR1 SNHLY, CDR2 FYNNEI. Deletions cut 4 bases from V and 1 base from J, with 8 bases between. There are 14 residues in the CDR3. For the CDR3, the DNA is TGTGCCAGCAGTGTACAGGGCAGCAATCAGCCCCAGCATTTT. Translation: CASSVQGSNQPQHF.

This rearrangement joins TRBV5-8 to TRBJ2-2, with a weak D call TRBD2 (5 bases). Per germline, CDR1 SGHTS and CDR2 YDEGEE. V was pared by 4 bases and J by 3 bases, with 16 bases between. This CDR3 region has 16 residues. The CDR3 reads CASSGEGLADTGELFF. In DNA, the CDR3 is TGTGCCAGCAGCGGTGAGGGCCTAGCCGACACCGGGGAGCTGTTTTTT.

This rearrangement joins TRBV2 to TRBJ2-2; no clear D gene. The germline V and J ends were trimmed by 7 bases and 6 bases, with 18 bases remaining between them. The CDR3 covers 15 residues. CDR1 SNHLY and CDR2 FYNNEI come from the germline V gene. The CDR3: CASTPWSQESGELFF. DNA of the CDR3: TGTGCCAGCACCCCATGGAGTCAAGAGTCCGGGGAGCTGTTTTTT.

The CDR3 DNA sequence: TGCGCCAGCAGTCAAGGCGTAGCGCGGTACCAAGAGACCCAGTACTTC. Translation: CASSQGVARYQETQYF. This chain uses TRBV23-1 with TRBJ2-5; the D gene is possibly TRBD2 (5 bases). TRBV23-1 is known as an ORF, though its function is uncertain. Trimming pared 2 bases from V and 0 bases from J, leaving 13 bases between. The CDR3 contains 16 residues.